Described below is a single T cell receptor beta chain sequence and its context. As originally analysed: For nucleated cells, counts were estimated from reference gene primer amplification. The assay was immunoSEQ multiplex PCR, and TCRdb's table has in-frame clones only and misses some. The V and J calls and clone size come from that table; D and trimming were worked out from the DNA. The data show a few hundred thousand clones, with about 91% seen just once and around 1.3% held by the top ten. The sample originates from a study of blood T cell repertoires in COVID-19. The overall study: T cells, B-cell-depleted T cells, or PBMCs provided the cDNA or gDNA that served as material.

CDR1 is KGHSH and CDR2 is LQKENI in the germline V gene. The germline V and J ends were trimmed by 3 bases and 4 bases, with 10 bases remaining between them. This CDR3 comprises 14 residues. The age range of participants was about 18 to 95 years, with residence in about two dozen US areas. Sequencing was performed on PBMCs or T cells enriched from blood (not recorded which). The chain is built from TRBV18 and TRBJ1-5; no clear D gene. The receptor was isolated from a middle-aged woman with acute COVID-19. CDR3 sequence (DNA): TGTGCCAGCTCACCGGACGGAGGAAATCAGCCCCAGCATTTT. This sequence encodes CASSPDGGNQPQHF.